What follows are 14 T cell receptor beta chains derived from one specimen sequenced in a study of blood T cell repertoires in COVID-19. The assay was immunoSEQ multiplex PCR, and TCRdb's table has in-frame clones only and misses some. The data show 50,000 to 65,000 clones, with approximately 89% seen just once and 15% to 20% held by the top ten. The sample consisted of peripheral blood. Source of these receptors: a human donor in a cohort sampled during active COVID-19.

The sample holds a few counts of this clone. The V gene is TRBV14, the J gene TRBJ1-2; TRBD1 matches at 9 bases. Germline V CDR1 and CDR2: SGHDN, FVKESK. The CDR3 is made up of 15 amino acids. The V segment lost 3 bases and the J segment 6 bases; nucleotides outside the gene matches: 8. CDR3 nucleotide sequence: TGTGCCAGCAGCCATGTCGGGACAGGGACCGATGGCTACACCTTC. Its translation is CASSHVGTGTDGYTF.

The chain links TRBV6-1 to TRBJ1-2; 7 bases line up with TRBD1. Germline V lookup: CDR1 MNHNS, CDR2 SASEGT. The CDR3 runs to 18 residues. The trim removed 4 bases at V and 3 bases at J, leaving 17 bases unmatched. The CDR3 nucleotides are TGTGCCAGCAGTGGGGACGGTGGGGGCCAGGGGGGTTACTATGGCTACACCTTC. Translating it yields CASSGDGGGQGGYYGYTF.

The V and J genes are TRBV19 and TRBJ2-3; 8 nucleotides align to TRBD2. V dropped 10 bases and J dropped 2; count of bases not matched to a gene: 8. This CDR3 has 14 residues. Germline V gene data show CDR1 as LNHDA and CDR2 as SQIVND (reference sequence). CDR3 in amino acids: CATTVSGATDTQYF. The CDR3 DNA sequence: TGTGCCACCACCGTTAGCGGGGCCACAGATACGCAGTATTTT.

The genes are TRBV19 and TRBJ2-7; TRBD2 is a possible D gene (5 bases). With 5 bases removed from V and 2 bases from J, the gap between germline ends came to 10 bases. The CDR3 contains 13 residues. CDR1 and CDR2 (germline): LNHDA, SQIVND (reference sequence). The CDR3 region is CASSVTGTYEQYF. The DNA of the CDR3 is TGTGCCAGTAGTGTAACGGGAACCTACGAGCAGTACTTC.

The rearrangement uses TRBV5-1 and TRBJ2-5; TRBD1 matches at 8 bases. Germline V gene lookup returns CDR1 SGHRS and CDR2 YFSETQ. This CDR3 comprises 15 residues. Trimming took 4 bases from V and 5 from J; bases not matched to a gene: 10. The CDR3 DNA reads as TGCGCCAGCAGCACCTGGACAGGGACAACGGAGACCCAGTACTTC. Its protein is CASSTWTGTTETQYF.

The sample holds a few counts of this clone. CDR3: CASSQDRSPGQPQHF. As DNA, the CDR3 is TGTGCCAGCAGCCAAGATCGGTCCCCAGGGCAGCCCCAGCATTTT. The genes are TRBV3-1 (or the pseudogene TRBV3-2) and TRBJ1-5; perhaps TRBD1 as D (5 bases). The CDR3 is made up of 15 amino acids. V dropped 0 bases and J dropped 7 bases, with 13 bases sitting between them. Germline V CDR1 and CDR2: LGHDT, YNNKEL (reference sequence).

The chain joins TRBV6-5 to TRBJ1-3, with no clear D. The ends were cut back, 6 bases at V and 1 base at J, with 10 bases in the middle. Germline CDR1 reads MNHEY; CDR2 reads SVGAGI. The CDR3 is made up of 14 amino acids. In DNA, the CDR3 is TGTGCCAGCAGGGCCCGGGGATCTGGAAACACCATATATTTT. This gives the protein CASRARGSGNTIYF.

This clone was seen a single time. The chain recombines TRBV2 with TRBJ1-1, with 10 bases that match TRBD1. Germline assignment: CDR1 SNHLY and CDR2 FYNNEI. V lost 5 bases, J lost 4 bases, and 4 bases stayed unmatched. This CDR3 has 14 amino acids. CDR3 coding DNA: TGTGCCAGCAGTAGACAGGGGGCGCCCACTGAAGCTTTCTTT. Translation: CASSRQGAPTEAFF.

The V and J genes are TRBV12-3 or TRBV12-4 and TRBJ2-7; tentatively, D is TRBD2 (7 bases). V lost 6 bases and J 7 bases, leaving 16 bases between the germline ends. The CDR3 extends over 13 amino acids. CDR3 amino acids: CASSFRGGGEQYF. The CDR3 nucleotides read TGTGCCAGCAGCTTTAGGGGGGGTGGGGAGCAGTACTTC.

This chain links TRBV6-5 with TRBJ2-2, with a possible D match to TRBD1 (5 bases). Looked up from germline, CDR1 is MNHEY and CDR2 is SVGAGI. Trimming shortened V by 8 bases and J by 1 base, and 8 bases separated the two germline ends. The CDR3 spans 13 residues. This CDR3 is CASHGQNTGELFF. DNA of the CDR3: TGTGCCAGCCACGGACAGAACACCGGGGAGCTGTTTTTT.

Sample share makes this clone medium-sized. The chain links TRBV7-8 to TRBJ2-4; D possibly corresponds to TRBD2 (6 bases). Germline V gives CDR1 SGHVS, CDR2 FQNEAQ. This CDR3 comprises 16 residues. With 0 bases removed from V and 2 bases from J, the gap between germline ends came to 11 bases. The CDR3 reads CASSLAGRSTKNIQYF. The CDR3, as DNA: TGTGCCAGCAGCTTAGCTGGGAGGTCGACCAAAAACATTCAGTACTTC. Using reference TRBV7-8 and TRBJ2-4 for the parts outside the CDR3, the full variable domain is GAGVSQSPRYKVAKRGQDVALRCDPISGHVSLFWYQQALGQGPEFLTYFQNEAQLDKSGLPSDRFFAERPEGSVSTLKIQRTQQEDSAVYLCASSLAGRSTKNIQYFGAGTRLSVL.

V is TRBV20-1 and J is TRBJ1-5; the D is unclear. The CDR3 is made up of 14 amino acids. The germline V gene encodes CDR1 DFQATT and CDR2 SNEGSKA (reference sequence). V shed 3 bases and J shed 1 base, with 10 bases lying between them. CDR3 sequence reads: CSASAVGSNQPQHF. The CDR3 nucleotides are TGCAGTGCTAGTGCGGTGGGCAGCAATCAGCCCCAGCATTTT.

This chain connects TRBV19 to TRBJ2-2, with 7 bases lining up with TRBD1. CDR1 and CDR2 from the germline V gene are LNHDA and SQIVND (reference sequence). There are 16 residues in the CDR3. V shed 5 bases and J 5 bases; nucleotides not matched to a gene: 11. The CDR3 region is CASSFKPGQQTGELFF. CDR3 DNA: TGTGCCAGTAGTTTCAAACCGGGACAGCAGACCGGGGAGCTGTTTTTT.

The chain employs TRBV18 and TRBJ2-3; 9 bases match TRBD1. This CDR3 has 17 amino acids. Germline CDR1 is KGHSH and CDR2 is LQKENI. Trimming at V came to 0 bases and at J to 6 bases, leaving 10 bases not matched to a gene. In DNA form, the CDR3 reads TGTGCCAGCTCACCACCGCGACAGGGGGTTAGAGTCGATACGCAGTATTTT. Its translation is CASSPPRQGVRVDTQYF.